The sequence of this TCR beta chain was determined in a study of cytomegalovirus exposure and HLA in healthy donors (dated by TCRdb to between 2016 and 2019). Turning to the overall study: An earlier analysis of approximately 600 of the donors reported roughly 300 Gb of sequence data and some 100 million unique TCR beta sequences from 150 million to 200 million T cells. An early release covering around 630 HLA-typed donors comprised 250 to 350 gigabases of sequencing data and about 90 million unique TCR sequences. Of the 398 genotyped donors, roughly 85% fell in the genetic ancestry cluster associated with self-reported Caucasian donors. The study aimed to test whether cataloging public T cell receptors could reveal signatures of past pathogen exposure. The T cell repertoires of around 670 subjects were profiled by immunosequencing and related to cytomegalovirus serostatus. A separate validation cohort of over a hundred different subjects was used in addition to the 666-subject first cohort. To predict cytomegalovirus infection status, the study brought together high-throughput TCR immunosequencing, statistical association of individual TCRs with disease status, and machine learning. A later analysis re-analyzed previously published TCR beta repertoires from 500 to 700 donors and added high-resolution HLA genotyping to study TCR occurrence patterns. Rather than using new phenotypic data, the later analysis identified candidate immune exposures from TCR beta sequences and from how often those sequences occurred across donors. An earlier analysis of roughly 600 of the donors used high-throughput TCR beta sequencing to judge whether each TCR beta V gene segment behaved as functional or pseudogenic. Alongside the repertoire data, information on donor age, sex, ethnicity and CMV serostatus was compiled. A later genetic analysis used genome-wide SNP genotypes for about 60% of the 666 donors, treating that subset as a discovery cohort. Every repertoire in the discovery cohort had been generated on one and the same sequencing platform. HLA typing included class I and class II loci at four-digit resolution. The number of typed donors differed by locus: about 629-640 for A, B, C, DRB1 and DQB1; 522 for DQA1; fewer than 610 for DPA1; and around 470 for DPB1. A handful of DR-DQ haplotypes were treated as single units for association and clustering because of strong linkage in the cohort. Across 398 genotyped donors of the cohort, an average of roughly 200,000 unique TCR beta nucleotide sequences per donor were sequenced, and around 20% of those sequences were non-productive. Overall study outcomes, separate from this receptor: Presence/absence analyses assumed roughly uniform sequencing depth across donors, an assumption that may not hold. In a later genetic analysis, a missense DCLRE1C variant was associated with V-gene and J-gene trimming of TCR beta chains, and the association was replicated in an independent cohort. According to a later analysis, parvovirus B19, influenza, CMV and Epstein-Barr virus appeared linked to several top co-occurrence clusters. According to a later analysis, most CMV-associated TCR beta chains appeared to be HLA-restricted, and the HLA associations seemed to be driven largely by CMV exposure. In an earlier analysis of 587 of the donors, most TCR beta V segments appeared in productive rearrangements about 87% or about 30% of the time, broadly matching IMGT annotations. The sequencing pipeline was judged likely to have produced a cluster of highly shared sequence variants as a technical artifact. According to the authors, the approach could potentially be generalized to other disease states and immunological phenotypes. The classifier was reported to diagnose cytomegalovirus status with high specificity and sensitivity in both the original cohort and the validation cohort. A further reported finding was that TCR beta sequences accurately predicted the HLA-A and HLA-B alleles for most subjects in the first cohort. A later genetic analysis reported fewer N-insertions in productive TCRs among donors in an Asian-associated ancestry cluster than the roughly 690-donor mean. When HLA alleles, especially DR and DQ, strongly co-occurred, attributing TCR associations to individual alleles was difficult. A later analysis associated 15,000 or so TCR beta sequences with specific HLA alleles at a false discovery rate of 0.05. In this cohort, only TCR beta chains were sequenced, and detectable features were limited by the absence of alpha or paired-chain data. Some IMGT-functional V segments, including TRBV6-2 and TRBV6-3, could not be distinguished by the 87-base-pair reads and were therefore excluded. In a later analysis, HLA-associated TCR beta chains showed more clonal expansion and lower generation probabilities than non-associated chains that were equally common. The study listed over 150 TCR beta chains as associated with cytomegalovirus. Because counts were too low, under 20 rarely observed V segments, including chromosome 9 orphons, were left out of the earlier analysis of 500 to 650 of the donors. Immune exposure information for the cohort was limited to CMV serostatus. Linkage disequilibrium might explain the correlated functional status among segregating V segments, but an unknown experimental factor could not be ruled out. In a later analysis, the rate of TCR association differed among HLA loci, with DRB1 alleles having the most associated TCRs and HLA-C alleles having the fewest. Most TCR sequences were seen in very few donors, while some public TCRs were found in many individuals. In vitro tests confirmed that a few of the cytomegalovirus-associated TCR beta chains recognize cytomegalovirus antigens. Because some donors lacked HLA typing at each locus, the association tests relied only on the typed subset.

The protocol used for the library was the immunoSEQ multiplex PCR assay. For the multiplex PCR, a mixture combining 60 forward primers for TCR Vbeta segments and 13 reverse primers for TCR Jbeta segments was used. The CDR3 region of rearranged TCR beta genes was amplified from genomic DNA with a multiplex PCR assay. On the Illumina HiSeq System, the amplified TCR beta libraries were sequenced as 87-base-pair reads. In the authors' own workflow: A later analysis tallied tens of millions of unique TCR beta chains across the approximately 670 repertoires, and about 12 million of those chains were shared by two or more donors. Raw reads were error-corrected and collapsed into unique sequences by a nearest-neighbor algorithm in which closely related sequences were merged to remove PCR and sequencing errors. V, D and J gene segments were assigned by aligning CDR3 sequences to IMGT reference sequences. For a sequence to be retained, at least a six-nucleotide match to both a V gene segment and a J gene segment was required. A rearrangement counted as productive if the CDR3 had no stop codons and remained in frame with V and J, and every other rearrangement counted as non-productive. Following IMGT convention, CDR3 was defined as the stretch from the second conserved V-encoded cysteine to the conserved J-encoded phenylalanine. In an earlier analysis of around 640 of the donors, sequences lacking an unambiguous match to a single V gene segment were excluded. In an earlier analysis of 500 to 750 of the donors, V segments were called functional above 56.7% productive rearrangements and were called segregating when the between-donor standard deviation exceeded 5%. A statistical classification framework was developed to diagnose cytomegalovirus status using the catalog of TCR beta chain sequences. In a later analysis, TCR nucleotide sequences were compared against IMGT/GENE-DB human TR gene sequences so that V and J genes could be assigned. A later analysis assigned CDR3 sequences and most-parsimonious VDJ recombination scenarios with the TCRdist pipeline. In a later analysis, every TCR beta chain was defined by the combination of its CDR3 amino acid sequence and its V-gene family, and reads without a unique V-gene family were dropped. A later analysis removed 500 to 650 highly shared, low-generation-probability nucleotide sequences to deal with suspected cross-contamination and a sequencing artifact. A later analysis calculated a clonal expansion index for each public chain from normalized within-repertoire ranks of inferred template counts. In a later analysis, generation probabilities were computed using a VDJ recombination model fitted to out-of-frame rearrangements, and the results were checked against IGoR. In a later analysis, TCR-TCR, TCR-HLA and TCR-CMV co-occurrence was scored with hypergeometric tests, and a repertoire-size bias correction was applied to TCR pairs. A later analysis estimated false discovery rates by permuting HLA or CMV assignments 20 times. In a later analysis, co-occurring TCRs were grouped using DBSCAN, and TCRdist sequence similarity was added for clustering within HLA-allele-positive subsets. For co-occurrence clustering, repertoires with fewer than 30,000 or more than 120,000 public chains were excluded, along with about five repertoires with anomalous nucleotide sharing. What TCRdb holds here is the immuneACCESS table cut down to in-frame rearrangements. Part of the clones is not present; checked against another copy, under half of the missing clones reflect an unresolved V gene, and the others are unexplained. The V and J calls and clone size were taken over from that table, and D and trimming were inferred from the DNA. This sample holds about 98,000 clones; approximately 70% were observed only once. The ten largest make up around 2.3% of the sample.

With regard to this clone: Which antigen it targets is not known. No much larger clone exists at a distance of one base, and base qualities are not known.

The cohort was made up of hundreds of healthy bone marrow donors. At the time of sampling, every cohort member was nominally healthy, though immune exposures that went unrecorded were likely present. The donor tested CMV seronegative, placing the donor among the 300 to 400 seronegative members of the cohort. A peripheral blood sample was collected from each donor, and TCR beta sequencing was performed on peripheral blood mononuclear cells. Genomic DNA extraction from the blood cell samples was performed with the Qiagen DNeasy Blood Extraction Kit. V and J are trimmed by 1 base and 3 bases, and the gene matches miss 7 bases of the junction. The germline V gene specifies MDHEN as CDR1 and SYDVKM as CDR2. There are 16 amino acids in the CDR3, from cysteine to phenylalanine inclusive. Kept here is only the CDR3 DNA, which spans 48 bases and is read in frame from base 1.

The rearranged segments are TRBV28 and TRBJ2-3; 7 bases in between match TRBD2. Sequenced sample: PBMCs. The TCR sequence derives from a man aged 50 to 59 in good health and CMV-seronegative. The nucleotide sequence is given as TGTGCCAGCAGTTTATTCGGAGCGGGAAGGACAGATACGCAGTATTTT. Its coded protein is CASSLFGAGRTDTQYF.